This T cell receptor beta chain was recovered during a study of cytomegalovirus exposure and HLA in healthy donors. General observations from the study: Cytomegalovirus-associated status was assigned to about 170 TCR beta chains. Both high specificity and high sensitivity reportedly marked the classifier's diagnosis of cytomegalovirus status.

Libraries were prepared by immunoSEQ multiplex PCR; TCRdb keeps only in-frame clonotypes and omits some of them. In the table there are about 260,000 clones, less than 95% of which are singletons. This clone showed up just once. Its antigen is still unknown. This CDR3 has 17 residues. Germline CDR1 is SEHNR and CDR2 is FQNEAQ (reference sequence). V gave up 5 bases and J gave up 0 bases; unmatched junction bases: 8. This TCR came from a woman younger than 45 in good health and CMV-seronegative. This rearrangement joins TRBV7-9 to TRBJ2-2; 8 bases line up with TRBD1. The source material was PBMCs. The CDR3 is CASSHRDRGPNTGELFF. CDR3 coding DNA: TGTGCCAGCAGCCACCGAGACAGGGGCCCGAACACCGGGGAGCTGTTTTTT.